Described below is a single T cell receptor (beta chain) sequence and its context. Its antigen is currently unknown. Germline V gene sequence: CDR1 MDHEN, CDR2 SYDVKM. Germline trimming cut 6 bases from V and 4 bases from J; bases unmatched to any gene: 14. The CDR3 is made up of 16 amino acids. Measured with immunoSEQ multiplex PCR; TCRdb has only the in-frame clones, and not every one. The sample has some 79,000 clones; over 75% are singletons. These data come from a study of T cell responses to AZD1222 COVID-19 vaccine. General study findings and limits: The number of AZD1222 recipients seropositive at baseline was only five to seven. Nearly half of spike-specific TCRs reportedly go after variant regions that carry no mutations. Females outnumbered males among donors, who were mostly white British; clonal diversity was possibly underestimated.

Sequenced material: peripheral blood, taken 28 days after the second AZD1222 dose. This chain joins TRBV28 and TRBJ2-7; 8 bases match TRBD1. This TCR was recovered from an adult who received the AZD1222 COVID-19 vaccine. CDR3 nucleotides: TGTGCCAGCAGCCGACCTCCGGGACAGGCCAATTACGAGCAGTACTTC. It yields the protein CASSRPPGQANYEQYF.